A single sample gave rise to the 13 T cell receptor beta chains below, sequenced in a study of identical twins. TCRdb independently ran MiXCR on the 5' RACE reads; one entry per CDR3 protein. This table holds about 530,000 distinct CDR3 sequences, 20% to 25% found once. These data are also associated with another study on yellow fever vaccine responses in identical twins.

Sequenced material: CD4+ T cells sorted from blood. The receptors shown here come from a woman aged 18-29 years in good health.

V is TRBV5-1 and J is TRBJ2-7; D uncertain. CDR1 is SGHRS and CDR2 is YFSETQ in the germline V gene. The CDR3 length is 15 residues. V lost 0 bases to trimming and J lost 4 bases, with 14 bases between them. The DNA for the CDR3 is TGCGCCAGCAGCTTGGACGTTCAAGGGCCATACGAGCAGTACTTC. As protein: CASSLDVQGPYEQYF.

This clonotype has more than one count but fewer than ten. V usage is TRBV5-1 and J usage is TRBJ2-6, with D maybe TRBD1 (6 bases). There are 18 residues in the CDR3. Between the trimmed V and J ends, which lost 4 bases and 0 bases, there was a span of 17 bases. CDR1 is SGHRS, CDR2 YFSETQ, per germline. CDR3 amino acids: CASSETGRRSSGANVLTF. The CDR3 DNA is TGCGCCAGCAGCGAGACAGGACGGAGAAGCTCTGGGGCCAACGTCCTGACTTTC.

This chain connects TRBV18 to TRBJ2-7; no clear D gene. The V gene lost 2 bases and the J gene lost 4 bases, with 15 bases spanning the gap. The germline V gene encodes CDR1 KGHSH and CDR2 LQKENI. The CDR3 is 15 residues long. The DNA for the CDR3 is TGTGCCAGCTCACCATCCCTGGCCCAGGAGTACGAGCAGTACTTC. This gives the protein CASSPSLAQEYEQYF. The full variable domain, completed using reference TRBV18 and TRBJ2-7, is NAGVMQNPRHLVRRRGQEARLRCSPMKGHSHVYWYRQLPEEGLKFMVYLQKENIIDESGMPKERFSAEFPKEGPSILRIQQVVRGDSAAYFCASSPSLAQEYEQYFGPGTRLTVT.

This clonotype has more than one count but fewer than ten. The CDR3, as DNA: TGTGCCAGCAGTTTTGACGTGTATTCCCTTCCGGGTTTTAGGCCGGATACGCAGTATTTT. Translation gives CASSFDVYSLPGFRPDTQYF. V and J are TRBV28 and TRBJ2-3; no definite D call. V lost 3 bases to trimming and J lost 6 bases, with 31 bases between them. Germline CDR1 reads MDHEN; CDR2 reads SYDVKM. This CDR3 contains 20 residues.

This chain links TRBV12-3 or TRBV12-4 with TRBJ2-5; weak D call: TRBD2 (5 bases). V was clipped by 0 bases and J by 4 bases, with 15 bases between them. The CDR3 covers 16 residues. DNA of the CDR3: TGTGCCAGCAGTTTAGCGCGAGCGGTTGAGGGAGAGACCCAGTACTTC. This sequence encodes CASSLARAVEGETQYF.

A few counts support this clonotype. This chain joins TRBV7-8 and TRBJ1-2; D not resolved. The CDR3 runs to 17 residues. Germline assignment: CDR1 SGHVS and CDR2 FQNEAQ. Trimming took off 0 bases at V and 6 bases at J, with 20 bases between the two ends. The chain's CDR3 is CASSLAFPPDTAHGYTF. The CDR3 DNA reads TGTGCCAGCAGCTTAGCGTTTCCCCCCGACACTGCACATGGCTACACCTTC. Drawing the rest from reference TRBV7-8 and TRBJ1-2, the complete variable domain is GAGVSQSPRYKVAKRGQDVALRCDPISGHVSLFWYQQALGQGPEFLTYFQNEAQLDKSGLPSDRFFAERPEGSVSTLKIQRTQQEDSAVYLCASSLAFPPDTAHGYTFGSGTRLTVV.

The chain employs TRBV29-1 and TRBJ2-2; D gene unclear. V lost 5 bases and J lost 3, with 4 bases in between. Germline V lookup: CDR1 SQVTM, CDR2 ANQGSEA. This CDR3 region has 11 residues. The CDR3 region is CSVLDTGELFF. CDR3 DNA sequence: TGCAGCGTTTTAGACACCGGGGAGCTGTTTTTT.

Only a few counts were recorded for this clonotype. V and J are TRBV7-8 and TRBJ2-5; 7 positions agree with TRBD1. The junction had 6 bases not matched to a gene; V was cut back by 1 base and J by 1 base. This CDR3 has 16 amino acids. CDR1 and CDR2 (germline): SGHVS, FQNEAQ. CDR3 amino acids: CASSLVRGLSQETQYF. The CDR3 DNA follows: TGTGCCAGCAGCTTAGTGAGGGGGCTGTCCCAAGAGACCCAGTACTTC.

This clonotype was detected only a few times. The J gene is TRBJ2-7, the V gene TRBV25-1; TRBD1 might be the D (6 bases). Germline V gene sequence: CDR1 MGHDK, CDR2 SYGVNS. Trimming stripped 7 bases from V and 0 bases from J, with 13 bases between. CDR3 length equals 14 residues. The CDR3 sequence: CASNPGTLSYEQYF. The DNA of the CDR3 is TGTGCCAGCAACCCCGGGACACTCTCCTACGAGCAGTACTTC.

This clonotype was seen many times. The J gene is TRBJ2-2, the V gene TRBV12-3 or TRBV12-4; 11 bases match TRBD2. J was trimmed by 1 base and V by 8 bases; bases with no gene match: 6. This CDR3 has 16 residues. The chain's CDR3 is CASRLAGGLNTGELFF. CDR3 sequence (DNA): TGTGCCAGCCGCCTAGCGGGAGGATTGAACACCGGGGAGCTGTTTTTT.

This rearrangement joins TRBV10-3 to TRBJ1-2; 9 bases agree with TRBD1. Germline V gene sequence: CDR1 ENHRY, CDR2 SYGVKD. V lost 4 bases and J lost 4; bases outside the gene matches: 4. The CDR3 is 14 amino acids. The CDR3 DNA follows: TGTGCCATCAGTGGGACAGGGGCGGTCTATGGCTACACCTTC. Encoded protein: CAISGTGAVYGYTF.

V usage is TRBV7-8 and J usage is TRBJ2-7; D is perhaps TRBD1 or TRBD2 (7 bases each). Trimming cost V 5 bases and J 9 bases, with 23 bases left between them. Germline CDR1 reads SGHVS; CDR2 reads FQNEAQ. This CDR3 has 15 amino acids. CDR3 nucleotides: TGTGCCAGCAGCATCACAAACACAGGGGAGGGGGCGCAGTACTTC. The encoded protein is CASSITNTGEGAQYF.

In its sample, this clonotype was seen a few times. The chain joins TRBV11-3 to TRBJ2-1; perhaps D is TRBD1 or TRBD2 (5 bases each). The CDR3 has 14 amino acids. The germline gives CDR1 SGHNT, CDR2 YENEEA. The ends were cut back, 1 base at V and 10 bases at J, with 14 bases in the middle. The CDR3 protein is CASSLVSREREQFF. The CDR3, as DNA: TGTGCCAGCAGCTTAGTCTCCAGGGAGCGGGAGCAGTTCTTC.